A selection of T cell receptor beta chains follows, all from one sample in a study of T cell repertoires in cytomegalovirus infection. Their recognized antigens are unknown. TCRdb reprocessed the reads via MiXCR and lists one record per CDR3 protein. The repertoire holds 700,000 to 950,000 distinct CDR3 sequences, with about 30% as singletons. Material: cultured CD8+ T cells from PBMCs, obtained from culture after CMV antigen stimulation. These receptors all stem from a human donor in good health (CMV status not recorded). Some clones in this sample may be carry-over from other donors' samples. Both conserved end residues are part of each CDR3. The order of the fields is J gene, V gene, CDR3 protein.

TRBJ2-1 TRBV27 CASSSSSPGYYNEQFF
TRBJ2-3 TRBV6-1 CASSSDRGLRPLDTQYF
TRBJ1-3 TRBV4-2 CASSQEGLGKQPGNTIYF
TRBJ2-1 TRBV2 CASGRPGNEQFF
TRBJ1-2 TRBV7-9 CASYGIYGYTF
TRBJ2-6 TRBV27 CASSLSASGANVLTF
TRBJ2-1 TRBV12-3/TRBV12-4 CASSRVNEQFF
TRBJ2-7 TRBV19 CASTGRTGGRYEQYF
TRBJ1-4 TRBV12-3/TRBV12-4 CASSLDEKLFF
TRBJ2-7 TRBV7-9 CASSSPGTGGSYEQYF
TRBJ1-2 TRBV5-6 CASSHGPGHYDNGYTF
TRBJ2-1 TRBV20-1 CSARWDSSGNEQFF
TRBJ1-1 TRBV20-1 CSVVTPEAFF
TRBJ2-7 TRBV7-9 CASSQAPLADYEQYF
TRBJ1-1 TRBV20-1 CSARGLRTSEEGTEAFF
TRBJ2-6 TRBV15 CATSPFPGQGRSGANVLTF
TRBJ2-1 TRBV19 CASRVHNEQFF
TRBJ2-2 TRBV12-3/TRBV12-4 CAATENTGELFF
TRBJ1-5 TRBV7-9 CASSRGNQPQHF
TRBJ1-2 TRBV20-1 CSASRQESYGYTF
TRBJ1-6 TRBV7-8 CASSLGPGGGSPLHF
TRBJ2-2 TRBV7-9 CAAPGSATGELFF
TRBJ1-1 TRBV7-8 CASSFYNRNEAFF
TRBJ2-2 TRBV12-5 CASGLPKTGELFF
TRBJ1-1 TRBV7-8 CASTPHSDRPTRRENTEAFF